Presented here are 11 T cell receptor beta chains from one specimen sequenced in a study of shared clonotypes between healthy human individuals. Some clones are missing from TCRdb's copy, which holds only in-frame ones; the method was immunoSEQ multiplex PCR. The data contain approximately 840,000 clones, around 96% of them singletons. The naive CD8 subset, CD45RO-negative cells positively selected for CCR7, excluded terminally differentiated effector memory CD45RA+ cells. Sequencing was performed on naive CD8+ T cells sorted from blood. These receptors all stem from a young man in good health.

The CDR3 nucleotides are TGTGCCAGCAGCTCGGGACAGACCACTGAAGCTTTCTTT. It yields the protein CASSSGQTTEAFF. The rearrangement links TRBV7-8 to TRBJ1-1, with 7 bases aligning to TRBD1. The CDR3 runs to 13 residues. Per the germline V gene, CDR1 is SGHVS and CDR2 is FQNEAQ. The J segment lost 4 bases and the V segment lost 4 bases, leaving 3 bases of the junction unmatched. Full variable domain (remainder filled in from reference TRBV7-8 and TRBJ1-1): GAGVSQSPRYKVAKRGQDVALRCDPISGHVSLFWYQQALGQGPEFLTYFQNEAQLDKSGLPSDRFFAERPEGSVSTLKIQRTQQEDSAVYLCASSSGQTTEAFFGQGTRLTVV.

The CDR3 is CAWSDGAGLAGGYEQYF. The CDR3 DNA follows: TGTGCCTGGAGTGACGGGGCAGGACTAGCGGGAGGATACGAGCAGTACTTC. The rearrangement joins TRBV30 to TRBJ2-7, with 14 bases identical to TRBD2. The CDR3 has 17 residues. With V trimmed by 1 base and J by 4 bases, 9 bases remained unmatched. CDR1 and CDR2 from the germline V gene are GTSNPN and SVGIG (reference sequence). Filled out from reference TRBV30 and TRBJ2-7, the complete variable domain reads SQTIHQWPATLVQPVGSPLSLECTVEGTSNPNLYWYRQAAGRGLQLLFYSVGIGQISSEVPQNLSASRPQDRQFILSSKKLLLSDSGFYLCAWSDGAGLAGGYEQYFGPGTRLTVT.

J is TRBJ1-1 and V is TRBV30; the match to TRBD1 covers 10 bases. After removal of 1 base from V and 0 bases from J, the junction contained 5 bases not matched to a gene. Germline V gene lookup returns CDR1 GTSNPN and CDR2 SVGIG (reference sequence). This CDR3 has 16 amino acids. CDR3 DNA: TGTGCCTGGAGTGACCCGACAGGGGGCTTGAACACTGAAGCTTTCTTT. Translation gives CAWSDPTGGLNTEAFF.

This clone came up once. CDR3 sequence (DNA): TGTGCCAGCAGCGTCCGGCCTCTCACAGATACGCAGTATTTT. Translation: CASSVRPLTDTQYF. The rearrangement links TRBV9 to TRBJ2-3; the D is unclear. V lost 2 bases to trimming and J lost 2 bases, with 9 bases between them. CDR3 length: 14 residues. CDR1 and CDR2 (germline): SGDLS, YYNGEE.

The rearrangement links TRBV11-2 to TRBJ1-5; 7 positions match TRBD1. Germline CDR1 is SGHAT and CDR2 is FQNNGV. This CDR3 has 17 residues. V lost 1 base and J lost 3; bases outside the gene matches: 9. The CDR3 is CASSLVLRQGPNQPQHF. The CDR3 nucleotides are TGTGCCAGCAGCTTAGTTCTAAGACAGGGTCCCAATCAGCCCCAGCATTTT.

This sequence joins TRBV10-1 and TRBJ2-5; 13 nucleotides line up with TRBD2. The CDR3 runs to 15 residues. Germline V gene lookup returns CDR1 WNHNN and CDR2 SYGVQD (reference sequence). Losses at the gene ends were 5 bases for V and 3 bases for J; bases not matched to a gene: 3. CDR3 sequence reads: CASSSGLAGEETQYF. The DNA for the CDR3 is TGCGCCAGCAGTTCCGGACTAGCGGGAGAAGAGACCCAGTACTTC.

The genes are TRBV10-2 and TRBJ2-5; TRBD1 is a possible D gene (7 bases). The V end was cut by 3 bases, the J end by 4 bases, with 18 bases between. Germline lookup yields CDR1 WSHSY and CDR2 SAAADI. The CDR3 runs 16 residues. The CDR3 DNA reads TGCGCCAGCAGTGATCCAGGGGGGCGTTTACCAGAGACCCAGTACTTC. The encoded protein is CASSDPGGRLPETQYF.

This sequence joins TRBV27 and TRBJ2-6, with D perhaps being TRBD1 or TRBD2 (5 bases each). Germline V gives CDR1 MNHEY, CDR2 SMNVEV (reference sequence). V was clipped by 4 bases and J by 0 bases, with 22 bases between them. The CDR3 covers 20 residues. CDR3 in amino acids: CASSSANGAAQASGANVLTF. CDR3 coding DNA: TGTGCCAGCAGTTCGGCTAACGGGGCGGCCCAAGCCTCTGGGGCCAACGTCCTGACTTTC.

This chain joins TRBV9 and TRBJ2-1; D unresolved. The V and J ends lost 6 bases and 3 bases respectively, with 13 bases between them. Germline V CDR1 and CDR2: SGDLS, YYNGEE. The CDR3 is 14 residues long. The CDR3 region has the DNA TGTGCCAGCAACCCCTTCGAGAGCTACAATGAGCAGTTCTTC. Its translation is CASNPFESYNEQFF. The full variable domain, completed using reference TRBV9 and TRBJ2-1, is DSGVTQTPKHLITATGQRVTLRCSPRSGDLSVYWYQQSLDQGLQFLIQYYNGEERAKGNILERFSAQQFPDLHSELNLSSLELGDSALYFCASNPFESYNEQFFGPGTRLTVL.

V and J are TRBV25-1 and TRBJ2-5, with D possibly being TRBD2 (6 bases). CDR1 and CDR2 (germline): MGHDK, SYGVNS. Trimming removed 1 base from V and 3 bases from J, with 9 bases in between. The CDR3 spans 14 residues. The CDR3, as DNA: TGTGCCAGCAGTGAATTGGTAGCGGAAGAGACCCAGTACTTC. Translation gives CASSELVAEETQYF.

The J gene is TRBJ2-7, the V gene TRBV9, with 10 positions matching TRBD2. This CDR3 has 13 residues. V dropped 3 bases and J dropped 7; count of bases not matched to a gene: 4. Germline CDR1 is SGDLS and CDR2 is YYNGEE. The DNA for the CDR3 is TGTGCCAGCAGCGGGCTAGCGGGAGCGGAGCAGTACTTC. Its protein product is CASSGLAGAEQYF.